The following is a T cell receptor (beta chain) sequence with its context. TCRdb recomputed calls from the RT-PCR reads with MiXCR, one row per CDR3 protein. The sample consists of 650,000 to 800,000 distinct CDR3 sequences, approximately 15% of them appearing once. The sample was memory CD4+ T cells from blood. This clonotype originated in a female donor in good health, serving as a healthy control.

CDR3 DNA sequence: TGCAGTGCTAGAGAGCTGTCGGGGACTGAAGCTTTCTTT. It is translated as CSARELSGTEAFF. The chain links TRBV20-1 to TRBJ1-1, with D hard to call. Between the trimmed V and J ends, which lost 0 bases and 5 bases, there was a span of 10 bases. Germline-derived CDR1 and CDR2 are DFQATT and SNEGSKA (reference sequence). This CDR3 is built from 13 residues.